The 8 T cell receptor beta chains below come from one sample, sequenced in a study of blood T cell repertoires in COVID-19. Data came from immunoSEQ multiplex PCR; TCRdb stores just in-frame clones and leaves some out. This sample yields some 270,000 clones, of which around 90% are seen a single time; about 4% belongs to the top ten. The source material was PBMCs or T cells enriched from blood (not recorded which). The receptors stem from a woman aged 25 to 39 with acute COVID-19.

This sequence joins TRBV19 and TRBJ2-4, with TRBD2 identical over 8 bases. The CDR3 runs to 15 residues. Germline values: CDR1 LNHDA, CDR2 SQIVND (reference sequence). V shed 5 bases and J 8 bases; nucleotides not matched to a gene: 11. CDR3 nucleotides: TGTGCCAGTAGTCCAAGATCGGGACTAGGAGACATTCAGTACTTC. It codes for CASSPRSGLGDIQYF. The full variable domain, its missing parts supplied by reference TRBV19 and TRBJ2-4, is DGGITQSPKYLFRKEGQNVTLSCEQNLNHDAMYWYRQDPGQGLRLIYYSQIVNDFQKGDIAEGYSVSREKKESFPLTVTSAQKNPTAFYLCASSPRSGLGDIQYFGAGTRLSVL.

The gene calls are TRBV15 and TRBJ2-5; D possibly corresponds to TRBD1 (6 bases). Trimming pared 0 bases from V and 5 bases from J, leaving 10 bases between. The CDR3 loop spans 14 amino acids. Germline V lookup: CDR1 LNHNV, CDR2 YYDKDF (reference sequence). The CDR3 spells CATSREQGSETQYF. The DNA of the CDR3 is TGTGCCACCAGCAGAGAACAGGGTAGCGAGACCCAGTACTTC.

The CDR3 reads CASSDWVEGAAFF. CDR3 DNA sequence: TGTGCCAGCAGTGATTGGGTAGAGGGGGCAGCTTTCTTT. This chain connects TRBV2 to TRBJ1-1, with 7 bases aligning to TRBD1. The CDR3 is 13 amino acids. Germline trimming cut 3 bases from V and 10 bases from J; bases unmatched to any gene: 8. Germline CDR1 is SNHLY and CDR2 is FYNNEI.

The rearrangement uses TRBV6-5 and TRBJ2-7, with D possibly matching TRBD1 (5 bases). V lost 4 bases and J lost 2, with 18 bases in between. This CDR3 spans 16 amino acids. CDR1 is MNHEY and CDR2 is SVGAGI in the germline V gene. This CDR3 reads CASSLVPGKGTYEQYF. The DNA of the CDR3 is TGTGCCAGCAGTTTGGTCCCAGGGAAGGGGACCTACGAGCAGTACTTC.

The V and J genes are TRBV28 and TRBJ2-3; tentative D call: TRBD2 (5 bases). V gave up 5 bases and J gave up 4 bases, with 10 bases separating them. This CDR3 is 13 amino acids long. Germline V CDR1 and CDR2: MDHEN, SYDVKM. The CDR3: CASSILRADTQYF. The CDR3 DNA reads TGTGCCAGCAGTATTCTGAGGGCAGATACGCAGTATTTT. Drawing the rest from reference TRBV28 and TRBJ2-3, the complete variable domain is DVKVTQSSRYLVKRTGEKVFLECVQDMDHENMFWYRQDPGLGLRLIYFSYDVKMKEKGDIPEGYSVSREKKERFSLILESASTNQTSMYLCASSILRADTQYFGPGTRLTVL.

This clone was counted a single time. The chain joins TRBV10-3 to TRBJ2-7; 8 nucleotides agree with TRBD2. V gave up 1 base and J gave up 0 bases; unmatched junction bases: 8. Germline V CDR1 and CDR2: ENHRY, SYGVKD. This CDR3 contains 17 residues. The CDR3 DNA reads as TGTGCCATCAGTGAGTTCCAGGGAGCGGGAGACTCCTACGAGCAGTACTTC. Translated, it gives CAISEFQGAGDSYEQYF.

The rearrangement uses TRBV29-1 and TRBJ2-1; possibly TRBD1 for D (6 bases). Per germline, CDR1 SQVTM and CDR2 ANQGSEA. Deletions cut 6 bases from V and 0 bases from J, with 21 bases between. There are 17 residues in the CDR3. The CDR3 DNA is TGCAGCGTCCTGCTTACAGGGCCCCTTAGCTCCTACAATGAGCAGTTCTTC. Protein sequence: CSVLLTGPLSSYNEQFF.

The chain uses TRBV5-1 and TRBJ2-1, with 11 bases lining up with TRBD2. Trimming at V came to 2 bases and at J to 6 bases, leaving 1 base not matched to a gene. CDR3 length equals 14 residues. Germline CDR1 SGHRS, CDR2 YFSETQ. Here the CDR3 reads CASSFGTSGNEQFF. In DNA form, the CDR3 reads TGCGCCAGCAGCTTCGGGACTAGCGGCAATGAGCAGTTCTTC.